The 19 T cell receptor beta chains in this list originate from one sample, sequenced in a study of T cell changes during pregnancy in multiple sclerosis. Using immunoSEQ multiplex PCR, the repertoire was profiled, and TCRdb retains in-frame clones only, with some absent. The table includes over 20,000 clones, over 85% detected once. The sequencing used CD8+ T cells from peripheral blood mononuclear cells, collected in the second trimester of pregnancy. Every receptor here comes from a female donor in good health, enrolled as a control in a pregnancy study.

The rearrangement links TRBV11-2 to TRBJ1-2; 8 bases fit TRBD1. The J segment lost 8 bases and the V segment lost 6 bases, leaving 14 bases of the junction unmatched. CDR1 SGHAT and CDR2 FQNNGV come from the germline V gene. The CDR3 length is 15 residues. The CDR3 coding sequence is TGTGCCAGCAGGACCGGGACAGGTTCTGCCGAGGGCTACACCTTC. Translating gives CASRTGTGSAEGYTF. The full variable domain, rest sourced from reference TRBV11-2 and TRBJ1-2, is EAGVAQSPRYKIIEKRQSVAFWCNPISGHATLYWYQQILGQGPKLLIQFQNNGVVDDSQLPKDRFSAERLKGVDSTLKIQPAKLEDSAVYLCASRTGTGSAEGYTFGSGTRLTVV.

The CDR3 region has the DNA TGTGCCAGCAGCCACGGGACTTCCAATGAGCAGTTCTTC. Encoded protein: CASSHGTSNEQFF. The rearrangement uses TRBV13 and TRBJ2-1, with D possibly being TRBD2 (6 bases). Germline V CDR1 and CDR2: PRHDT, FYEKMQ (reference sequence). V lost 5 bases to trimming and J lost 6 bases, with 11 bases between them. The CDR3 covers 13 residues.

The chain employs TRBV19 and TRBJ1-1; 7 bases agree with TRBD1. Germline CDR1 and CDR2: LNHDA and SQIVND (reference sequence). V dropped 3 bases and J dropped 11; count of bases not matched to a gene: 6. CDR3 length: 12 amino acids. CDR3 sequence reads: CASSIGTAEAFF. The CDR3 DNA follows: TGTGCCAGTAGTATCGGGACAGCCGAGGCTTTCTTT.

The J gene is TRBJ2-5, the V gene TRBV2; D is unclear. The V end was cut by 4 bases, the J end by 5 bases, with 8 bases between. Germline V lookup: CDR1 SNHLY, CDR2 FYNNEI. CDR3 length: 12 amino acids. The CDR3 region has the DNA TGTGCCAGCAGTGGCGAGGAGGAGACCCAGTACTTC. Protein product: CASSGEEETQYF.

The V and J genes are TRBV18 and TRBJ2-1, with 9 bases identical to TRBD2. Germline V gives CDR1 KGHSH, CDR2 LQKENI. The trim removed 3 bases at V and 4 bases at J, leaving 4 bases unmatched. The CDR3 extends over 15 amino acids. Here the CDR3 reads CASSPLAGRYNEQFF. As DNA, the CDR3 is TGTGCCAGCTCACCCCTAGCGGGGCGTTACAATGAGCAGTTCTTC. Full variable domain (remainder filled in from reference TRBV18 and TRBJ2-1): NAGVMQNPRHLVRRRGQEARLRCSPMKGHSHVYWYRQLPEEGLKFMVYLQKENIIDESGMPKERFSAEFPKEGPSILRIQQVVRGDSAAYFCASSPLAGRYNEQFFGPGTRLTVL.

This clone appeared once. The CDR3 coding sequence is TGTGCCAGCAGCAGCAACGGTAACAGGGCCGGGAAACCCTCCTACGAGCAGTACTTC. Translating it yields CASSSNGNRAGKPSYEQYF. The V and J genes are TRBV13 and TRBJ2-7; a weak D match, TRBD1 (6 bases). Deletions cut 5 bases from V and 0 bases from J, with 26 bases between. The CDR3 sequence is 19 residues long. The germline V gene has CDR1 PRHDT and CDR2 FYEKMQ (reference sequence).

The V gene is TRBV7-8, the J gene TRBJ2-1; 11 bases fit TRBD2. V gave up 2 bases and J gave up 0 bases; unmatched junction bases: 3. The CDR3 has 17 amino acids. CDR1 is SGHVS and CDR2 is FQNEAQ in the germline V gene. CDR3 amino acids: CASSLLGTSGSYNEQFF. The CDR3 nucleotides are TGTGCCAGCAGCTTATTAGGGACTAGCGGCTCCTACAATGAGCAGTTCTTC.

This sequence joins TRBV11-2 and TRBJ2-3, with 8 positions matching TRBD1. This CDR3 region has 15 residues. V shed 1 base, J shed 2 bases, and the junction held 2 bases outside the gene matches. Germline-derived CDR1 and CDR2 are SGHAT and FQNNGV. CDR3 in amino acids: CASSLGTGHTDTQYF. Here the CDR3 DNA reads TGTGCCAGCAGCTTAGGGACAGGGCACACAGATACGCAGTATTTT.

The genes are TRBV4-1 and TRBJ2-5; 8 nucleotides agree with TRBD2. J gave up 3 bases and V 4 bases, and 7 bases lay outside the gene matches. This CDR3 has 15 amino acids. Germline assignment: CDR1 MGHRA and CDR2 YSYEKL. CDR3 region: CASSPEWREEETQYF. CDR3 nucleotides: TGCGCCAGCAGCCCTGAGTGGCGGGAGGAAGAGACCCAGTACTTC.

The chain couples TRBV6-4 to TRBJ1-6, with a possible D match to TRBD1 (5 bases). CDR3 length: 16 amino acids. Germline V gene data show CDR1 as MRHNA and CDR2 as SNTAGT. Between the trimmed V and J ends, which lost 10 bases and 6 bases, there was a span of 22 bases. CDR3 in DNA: TGTGCCATCACCAAGAATACAGGCGAACCTAATTCACCCCTCCACTTT. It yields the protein CAITKNTGEPNSPLHF.

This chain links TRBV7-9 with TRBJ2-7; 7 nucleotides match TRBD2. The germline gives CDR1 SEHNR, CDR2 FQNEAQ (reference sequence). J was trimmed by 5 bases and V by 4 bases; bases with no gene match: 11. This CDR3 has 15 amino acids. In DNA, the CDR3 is TGTGCCAGCAGCTGGGTGGCGGGAGCCCTAAACGAGCAGTACTTC. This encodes CASSWVAGALNEQYF.

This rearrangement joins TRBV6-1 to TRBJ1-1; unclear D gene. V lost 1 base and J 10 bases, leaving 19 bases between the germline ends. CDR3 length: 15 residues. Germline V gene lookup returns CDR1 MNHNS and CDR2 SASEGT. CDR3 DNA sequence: TGTGCCAGCAGTGAAGATATCGAGGGCGCGAGGCCAGCTTTCTTT. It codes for CASSEDIEGARPAFF.

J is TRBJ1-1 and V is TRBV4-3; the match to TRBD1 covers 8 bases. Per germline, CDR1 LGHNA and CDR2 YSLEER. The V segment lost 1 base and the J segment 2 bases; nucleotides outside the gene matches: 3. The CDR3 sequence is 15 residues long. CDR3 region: CASSQGGTGNTEAFF. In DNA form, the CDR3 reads TGCGCCAGCAGCCAAGGAGGGACAGGAAACACTGAAGCTTTCTTT.

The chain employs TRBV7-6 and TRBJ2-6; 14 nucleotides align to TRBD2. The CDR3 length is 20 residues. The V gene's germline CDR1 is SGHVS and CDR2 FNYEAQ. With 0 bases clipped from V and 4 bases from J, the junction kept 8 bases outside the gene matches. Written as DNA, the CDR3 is TGTGCCAGCAGCTTAGCGAAGCAGACTAGCGGGAGGGGGGGGGCCAACGTCCTGACTTTC. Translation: CASSLAKQTSGRGGANVLTF.

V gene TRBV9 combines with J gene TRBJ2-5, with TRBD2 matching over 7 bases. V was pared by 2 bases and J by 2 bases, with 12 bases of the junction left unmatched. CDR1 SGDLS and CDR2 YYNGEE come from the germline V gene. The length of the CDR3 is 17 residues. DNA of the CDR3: TGTGCCAGCAGCGTTATAGGTCTAGCGGTGGAACAAGAGACCCAGTACTTC. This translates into CASSVIGLAVEQETQYF.

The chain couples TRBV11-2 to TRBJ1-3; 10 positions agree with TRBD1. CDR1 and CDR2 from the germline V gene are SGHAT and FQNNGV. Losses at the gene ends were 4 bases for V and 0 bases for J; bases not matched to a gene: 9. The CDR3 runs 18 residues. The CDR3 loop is CASSSRQGAFSSGNTIYF. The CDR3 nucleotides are TGTGCCAGCAGCTCGCGACAGGGGGCGTTCAGCTCTGGAAACACCATATATTTT. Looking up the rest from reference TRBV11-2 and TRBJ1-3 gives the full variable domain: EAGVAQSPRYKIIEKRQSVAFWCNPISGHATLYWYQQILGQGPKLLIQFQNNGVVDDSQLPKDRFSAERLKGVDSTLKIQPAKLEDSAVYLCASSSRQGAFSSGNTIYFGEGSWLTVV.

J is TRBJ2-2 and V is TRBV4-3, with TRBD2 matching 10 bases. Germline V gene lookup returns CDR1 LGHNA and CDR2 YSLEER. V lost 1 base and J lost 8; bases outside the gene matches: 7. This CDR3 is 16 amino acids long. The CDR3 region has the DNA TGCGCCAGCAGCCAAGTCCTAGCGGGAGATGGGGGGGAGCTGTTTTTT. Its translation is CASSQVLAGDGGELFF.

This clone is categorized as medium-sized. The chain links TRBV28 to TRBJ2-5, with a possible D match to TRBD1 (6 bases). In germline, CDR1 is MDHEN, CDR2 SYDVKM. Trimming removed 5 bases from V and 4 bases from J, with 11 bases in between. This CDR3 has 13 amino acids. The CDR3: CASSLTGLETQYF. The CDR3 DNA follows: TGTGCCAGCAGTCTAACAGGGTTAGAGACCCAGTACTTC.

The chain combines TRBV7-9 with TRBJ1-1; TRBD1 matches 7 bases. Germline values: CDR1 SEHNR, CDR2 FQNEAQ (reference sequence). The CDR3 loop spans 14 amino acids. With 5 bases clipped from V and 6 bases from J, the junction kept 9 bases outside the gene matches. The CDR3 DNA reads TGTGCCAGCAGCCGGGTTATAGGGGGCGCTGAAGCTTTCTTT. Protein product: CASSRVIGGAEAFF.